Below are 15 T cell receptor beta chains sequenced from a single sample in a study of cytomegalovirus exposure and HLA in healthy donors. PCR was performed using 60 Vbeta and 13 Jbeta primers. Produced via immunoSEQ multiplex PCR; TCRdb's table is partial and in-frame only. The data hold 180,000 or so clones, with about 9% observed a single time. Material for sequencing was PBMCs. The receptors stem from a woman younger than 45 in good health and CMV-seropositive.

This clone appeared a few times. The V call is TRBV6-6, the J call TRBJ2-7, with TRBD2 as a possible D gene (6 bases). The V end lost 5 bases, the J end lost 3 bases, and 11 bases lay between the germline ends. The CDR3 is 13 residues long. Germline assignment: CDR1 MNHNY and CDR2 SVGAGI (reference sequence). The CDR3 bases are TGTGCCAGCAGTCCGGGACTTATCTACGAGCAGTACTTC. Translation gives CASSPGLIYEQYF.

In this sample, this clone turned up a few times. This chain joins TRBV4-1 and TRBJ2-3, with D perhaps TRBD2 (6 bases). The germline gives CDR1 MGHRA, CDR2 YSYEKL. This CDR3 is built from 12 residues. Trimming removed 5 bases from V and 6 bases from J, with 9 bases in between. CDR3 coding DNA: TGCGCCAGCAGCGTTGGAGGGGATACGCAGTATTTT. Protein sequence: CASSVGGDTQYF.

This clone was observed a handful of times. V and J are TRBV11-2 and TRBJ1-2; D not certain. CDR3 length: 13 amino acids. V lost 4 bases, J lost 4 bases, and 10 bases lay in between. CDR1 and CDR2 (germline): SGHAT, FQNNGV. CDR3: CASSSRVAYGYTF. As DNA, the CDR3 is TGTGCCAGCAGCTCCCGGGTCGCCTATGGCTACACCTTC.

This clone was seen a few times. The chain uses TRBV19 and TRBJ2-7; TRBD1 matches at 9 bases. Germline CDR1 reads LNHDA; CDR2 reads SQIVND (reference sequence). This CDR3 comprises 17 residues. Trimming cost V 3 bases and J 1 base; bases outside gene matches: 10. The CDR3 DNA reads TGTGCCAGTAGTATGGTCACACGGACAGGGGTATCCTACGAGCAGTACTTC. As protein: CASSMVTRTGVSYEQYF.

This sequence joins TRBV6-4 and TRBJ1-2; 7 nucleotides align to TRBD1. CDR1 is MRHNA, CDR2 SNTAGT, per germline. The CDR3 spans 15 residues. The junction had 11 bases not matched to a gene; V was cut back by 4 bases and J by 6 bases. The CDR3 DNA sequence: TGTGCCAGCAGTGCATGGACAGGAGACCGTGATGGCTACACCTTC. As protein: CASSAWTGDRDGYTF.

In this sample, this clone turned up a few times. V is TRBV9 and J is TRBJ2-1; tentative D call: TRBD2 (6 bases). The CDR3 is made up of 15 amino acids. In germline, CDR1 is SGDLS, CDR2 YYNGEE. Between the trimmed V and J ends, which lost 0 bases and 2 bases, there was a span of 9 bases. CDR3 amino acids: CASSVGSGAYNEQFF. In nucleotides, the CDR3 is TGTGCCAGCAGCGTAGGTAGCGGAGCCTACAATGAGCAGTTCTTC.

This clone was counted a few times. The chain couples TRBV11-2 to TRBJ2-3, with no clear D. This CDR3 is 15 amino acids long. V dropped 8 bases and J dropped 0 bases, with 15 bases sitting between them. Per germline, CDR1 SGHAT and CDR2 FQNNGV. CDR3 coding DNA: TGTGCCAGCGGGCCAACCTCGTCTAGCACAGATACGCAGTATTTT. Translated, it gives CASGPTSSSTDTQYF.

This clone was found a few times. This chain joins TRBV4-1 and TRBJ2-7; D possibly corresponds to TRBD2 (6 bases). The germline V gene has CDR1 MGHRA and CDR2 YSYEKL. The CDR3 runs to 16 residues. V was clipped by 1 base and J by 2 bases, with 15 bases between them. The chain's CDR3 is CASSQAPGLYAYEQYF. CDR3 sequence (DNA): TGCGCCAGCAGCCAAGCGCCGGGACTGTACGCCTACGAGCAGTACTTC.

This clone occurred a few times. This sequence joins TRBV5-1 and TRBJ2-7; 7 bases are shared with TRBD2. Germline-derived CDR1 and CDR2 are SGHRS and YFSETQ. Unmatched junction bases numbered 5, after V lost 3 bases and J lost 5 bases. The length of the CDR3 is 13 residues. The CDR3 sequence: CASSWGGADEQYF. Written as DNA, the CDR3 is TGCGCCAGCAGCTGGGGGGGTGCAGACGAGCAGTACTTC. Looking up the rest from reference TRBV5-1 and TRBJ2-7 gives the full variable domain: KAGVTQTPRYLIKTRGQQVTLSCSPISGHRSVSWYQQTPGQGLQFLFEYFSETQRNKGNFPGRFSGRQFSNSRSEMNVSTLELGDSALYLCASSWGGADEQYFGPGTRLTVT.

The CDR3 nucleotides are TGTGCCAGCAGCGTGAGTGGCGGGAGGCTCCATGAGCAGTTCTTC. This translates into CASSVSGGRLHEQFF. This chain uses TRBV9 with TRBJ2-1; 8 bases line up with TRBD2. This CDR3 comprises 15 residues. Looked up from germline, CDR1 is SGDLS and CDR2 is YYNGEE. J was trimmed by 8 bases and V by 2 bases; bases with no gene match: 9.

This clone showed up just a few times. The chain couples TRBV2 to TRBJ1-4, with D tentatively TRBD1 (5 bases). Germline CDR1 is SNHLY and CDR2 is FYNNEI. This CDR3 contains 15 residues. The V end was cut by 3 bases, the J end by 8 bases, with 16 bases between. The CDR3, as DNA: TGTGCCAGCAGTGAGGGTCGAAGGGGCGCAGAAAAACTGTTTTTT. It codes for CASSEGRRGAEKLFF.

This sequence joins TRBV6-1 and TRBJ2-7, with D possibly being TRBD1 (5 bases). The germline CDR1 and CDR2 sequences are MNHNS and SASEGT. The V gene lost 1 base and the J gene lost 4 bases, with 14 bases spanning the gap. CDR3 length equals 15 residues. CDR3 sequence: CASSEGGRTPYEQYF. The CDR3 nucleotides are TGTGCCAGCAGTGAAGGGGGCAGGACACCTTACGAGCAGTACTTC.

The chain uses TRBV7-9 and TRBJ1-1; tentatively, D is TRBD1 (5 bases). Germline values: CDR1 SEHNR, CDR2 FQNEAQ (reference sequence). Trimming cost V 2 bases and J 7 bases, with 11 bases left between them. This CDR3 contains 13 residues. CDR3 region: CASSLTAGNEAFF. The CDR3, as DNA: TGTGCCAGCAGCTTAACGGCAGGGAATGAAGCTTTCTTT.

A few counts support this clone. The J gene is TRBJ2-1, the V gene TRBV30, with D possibly matching TRBD2 (5 bases). This CDR3 is built from 14 residues. The V end lost 5 bases, the J end lost 3 bases, and 14 bases lay between the germline ends. Germline V gene sequence: CDR1 GTSNPN, CDR2 SVGIG (reference sequence). In DNA, the CDR3 is TGTGCCTGGTCCAGCGGAGAAGTCTACAATGAGCAGTTCTTC. Amino acid sequence: CAWSSGEVYNEQFF.

This clone was seen a handful of times. The chain carries TRBV30 and TRBJ1-5; TRBD1 is a possible D gene (6 bases). Germline CDR1 reads GTSNPN; CDR2 reads SVGIG (reference sequence). This CDR3 is built from 13 residues. V lost 4 bases and J 5 bases, leaving 12 bases between the germline ends. In DNA form, the CDR3 reads TGTGCCTGGATAGGGGGAGAGTATCAGCCCCAGCATTTT. It yields the protein CAWIGGEYQPQHF. Full variable domain (missing parts from reference TRBV30 and TRBJ1-5): SQTIHQWPATLVQPVGSPLSLECTVEGTSNPNLYWYRQAAGRGLQLLFYSVGIGQISSEVPQNLSASRPQDRQFILSSKKLLLSDSGFYLCAWIGGEYQPQHFGDGTRLSIL.